Listed below are T cell receptor beta chains from one sample, sequenced in a study of Ad26.COV2.S vaccination and SARS-CoV-2 variants. Using immunoSEQ multiplex PCR, the repertoire was profiled, and TCRdb retains in-frame clones only, with some absent. This sample has a few hundred thousand clones, with 88% found just once. The sequences come from peripheral blood, collected in a trial of Ad26.COV2.S vaccine versus placebo. The receptors come from a person between 18 and 65 years old who received the Ad26.COV2.S COVID-19 vaccine or a placebo. Each CDR3 is given with its conserved first and last residue. D genes are given only for firm matches. Clone size is not always given. Where it is, it says once, few, many or a class for expanded clones.

V gene: TRBV4-3
D gene: TRBD1
J gene: TRBJ1-2
clone size: NA
CDR3 DNA: TGCGCCAGCAGCCCAAGGACAGGGGGCAATTCTAACTATGGCTACACCTTC
CDR3 protein: CASSPRTGGNSNYGYTF

V gene: TRBV7-9
D gene: NA
J gene: TRBJ2-7
clone size: NA
CDR3 DNA: TGTGCCAGCAGGCCGATTGGGGCGGGGCAGTACTTC
CDR3 protein: CASRPIGAGQYF

V gene: TRBV3-1/TRBV3-2
D gene: NA
J gene: TRBJ1-1
clone size: few
CDR3 DNA: TGTGCCAGCACCTCCAAGTTCAGGGGAAAGGGGGTAACTGAAGCTTTCTTT
CDR3 protein: CASTSKFRGKGVTEAFF

V gene: TRBV5-4
D gene: NA
J gene: TRBJ1-3
clone size: few
CDR3 DNA: TGTGCCAGCAGCTTGGGGGGGTCTGGAAACACCATATATTTT
CDR3 protein: CASSLGGSGNTIYF

V gene: TRBV5-4
D gene: TRBD2
J gene: TRBJ2-7
clone size: NA
CDR3 DNA: TGTGCCAGCAGCCCGGGGGGAACGAGCTCCTACGAGCAGTACTTC
CDR3 protein: CASSPGGTSSYEQYF

V gene: TRBV3-1/TRBV3-2
D gene: NA
J gene: TRBJ1-1
clone size: few
CDR3 DNA: TGTGCCAGCAGCCAAGAAACAATAAACACTGAAGCTTTCTTT
CDR3 protein: CASSQETINTEAFF

V gene: TRBV19
D gene: NA
J gene: TRBJ2-7
clone size: NA
CDR3 DNA: TGTGCCAGTAGTATGCGCTCCGGAGGCGAGCAGTACTTC
CDR3 protein: CASSMRSGGEQYF

V gene: TRBV2
D gene: NA
J gene: TRBJ1-5
clone size: NA
CDR3 DNA: TGTGCCAGCAGGGCCACAGGGAATCAGCCCCAGCATTTT
CDR3 protein: CASRATGNQPQHF

V gene: TRBV2
D gene: NA
J gene: TRBJ2-7
clone size: NA
CDR3 DNA: TGTGCCAGCAGTGAAGTGGGGTACAGGTCAAGAATCTACGAGCAGTACTTC
CDR3 protein: CASSEVGYRSRIYEQYF

V gene: TRBV6-2/TRBV6-3
D gene: NA
J gene: TRBJ1-5
clone size: NA
CDR3 DNA: TGTGCCAGCAGTTACTCGATTCAGCCCCAGCATTTT
CDR3 protein: CASSYSIQPQHF

V gene: TRBV5-1
D gene: NA
J gene: TRBJ2-2
clone size: NA
CDR3 DNA: TGCGCCAGCAGCTATGAGACAGGCGACACCGGGGAGCTGTTTTTT
CDR3 protein: CASSYETGDTGELFF

V gene: TRBV24-1
D gene: TRBD2
J gene: TRBJ2-2
clone size: NA
CDR3 DNA: TGTGCCACCAGTGATTTACACAGACTAGCGGGGGGATCCGGGGAGCTGTTTTTT
CDR3 protein: CATSDLHRLAGGSGELFF

V gene: TRBV28
D gene: NA
J gene: TRBJ2-5
clone size: once
CDR3 DNA: TGTGCCAGCAGTTTAGGGGGTGGAGAGACCCAGTACTTC
CDR3 protein: CASSLGGGETQYF

V gene: TRBV6-2/TRBV6-3
D gene: NA
J gene: TRBJ2-5
clone size: NA
CDR3 DNA: TGTGCCAGCAGCCCAAGACCCCGGGAGACCCAGTACTTC
CDR3 protein: CASSPRPRETQYF

V gene: TRBV7-2
D gene: NA
J gene: TRBJ2-1
clone size: NA
CDR3 DNA: TGTGCCAGCAGCTTAGAATTCGGACCGCAGTGGGGTGAGCAGTTCTTC
CDR3 protein: CASSLEFGPQWGEQFF

V gene: TRBV3-1/TRBV3-2
D gene: TRBD1
J gene: TRBJ1-2
clone size: NA
CDR3 DNA: TGTGCCAGCAGCCAAGACATAGGGACAGGGGGCAGGAACTATGGCTACACCTTC
CDR3 protein: CASSQDIGTGGRNYGYTF

V gene: TRBV9
D gene: NA
J gene: TRBJ1-2
clone size: NA
CDR3 DNA: TGTGCCAGCAGCGTAGGGGTTCGGGGGGATTATGGCTACACCTTC
CDR3 protein: CASSVGVRGDYGYTF

V gene: TRBV5-1
D gene: TRBD2
J gene: TRBJ2-3
clone size: NA
CDR3 DNA: TGCGCCAGCAGCTTGGGTCCAGCGGGGAGCACAGATACGCAGTATTTT
CDR3 protein: CASSLGPAGSTDTQYF

V gene: TRBV5-1
D gene: NA
J gene: TRBJ2-5
clone size: once
CDR3 DNA: TGCGCCAGCAGCTTGGGCCTTCTGTTAAGGCAAGAGACCCAGTACTTC
CDR3 protein: CASSLGLLLRQETQYF

V gene: TRBV4-1
D gene: TRBD1
J gene: TRBJ1-2
clone size: NA
CDR3 DNA: TGCGCCAGCAGCCAAGATCCCGGGGCAGGGGGCTCGTACTATGGCTACACCTTC
CDR3 protein: CASSQDPGAGGSYYGYTF

V gene: TRBV3-1/TRBV3-2
D gene: NA
J gene: TRBJ2-1
clone size: NA
CDR3 DNA: TGTGCCAGCAGCCCCTTAGCGTGGGGGGGCCGGAATGAGCAGTTCTTC
CDR3 protein: CASSPLAWGGRNEQFF

V gene: TRBV2
D gene: TRBD1
J gene: TRBJ2-1
clone size: NA
CDR3 DNA: TGTGCCAGCAGCGGGACAGTCGGATACAATGAGCAGTTCTTC
CDR3 protein: CASSGTVGYNEQFF

V gene: TRBV4-1
D gene: TRBD2
J gene: TRBJ2-7
clone size: NA
CDR3 DNA: TGCGCCAGCAGCCAAGATTTAAAGGCGGGGGGCCCGTCCTACGAGCAGTACTTC
CDR3 protein: CASSQDLKAGGPSYEQYF

V gene: TRBV27
D gene: TRBD2
J gene: TRBJ2-3
clone size: once
CDR3 DNA: TGTGCCAGCAGTTTATCCGGCGGGGGGGCGAAGAGGGCAGATACGCAGTATTTT
CDR3 protein: CASSLSGGGAKRADTQYF

V gene: TRBV19
D gene: TRBD2
J gene: TRBJ2-5
clone size: NA
CDR3 DNA: TGTGCCAGTAGCGGACTAGCTCGAGAGACCCAGTACTTC
CDR3 protein: CASSGLARETQYF

V gene: TRBV30
D gene: NA
J gene: TRBJ1-6
clone size: once
CDR3 DNA: TGTGCCGTAGGGGGGGATAATTCACCCCTCCACTTT
CDR3 protein: CAVGGDNSPLHF

V gene: TRBV7-9
D gene: TRBD1
J gene: TRBJ2-2
clone size: NA
CDR3 DNA: TGTGCCAGCAGCGGGTGGGACAGAATTCGGGACACCGGGGAGCTGTTTTTT
CDR3 protein: CASSGWDRIRDTGELFF

V gene: TRBV27
D gene: NA
J gene: TRBJ1-1
clone size: NA
CDR3 DNA: TGTGCCAGCAGTTTATCGATCGCCACTGAAGCTTTCTTT
CDR3 protein: CASSLSIATEAFF

V gene: TRBV10-2
D gene: NA
J gene: TRBJ2-3
clone size: NA
CDR3 DNA: TGCGCCAGCAGATCGACGGCTAGCACAGATACGCAGTATTTT
CDR3 protein: CASRSTASTDTQYF

V gene: TRBV19
D gene: TRBD1
J gene: TRBJ1-5
clone size: NA
CDR3 DNA: TGTGCCAGTACCGGGGGGGACAGACGTAATCAGCCCCAGCATTTT
CDR3 protein: CASTGGDRRNQPQHF

V gene: TRBV5-5
D gene: NA
J gene: TRBJ1-2
clone size: NA
CDR3 DNA: TGTGCCAGCAGCTTGTTTGATCGGGGGGATGGCTACACCTTC
CDR3 protein: CASSLFDRGDGYTF

V gene: TRBV7-6
D gene: NA
J gene: TRBJ1-4
clone size: once
CDR3 DNA: TGTGCCAGCAGCTTAAGAACTAATGAAAAACTGTTTTTT
CDR3 protein: CASSLRTNEKLFF

V gene: TRBV19
D gene: TRBD2
J gene: TRBJ2-3
clone size: NA
CDR3 DNA: TGTGCCAGTAGTAGCGGGGGGGCTGCGGATACGCAGTATTTT
CDR3 protein: CASSSGGAADTQYF

V gene: TRBV21-1
D gene: NA
J gene: TRBJ2-7
clone size: NA
CDR3 DNA: TGTGCCAGCAGACACAACCCCCGGGACAGGGGGTCCTACGAGCAGTACTTC
CDR3 protein: CASRHNPRDRGSYEQYF

V gene: TRBV11-3
D gene: NA
J gene: TRBJ2-5
clone size: NA
CDR3 DNA: TGTGCCAGCAGCCCCACCGGGGACGGGGTGGAGACCCAGTACTTC
CDR3 protein: CASSPTGDGVETQYF

V gene: TRBV4-3
D gene: NA
J gene: TRBJ2-3
clone size: NA
CDR3 DNA: TGCGCCAGCAGCCAATCCCATACAGGGTCAGATACGCAGTATTTT
CDR3 protein: CASSQSHTGSDTQYF

V gene: TRBV6-5
D gene: NA
J gene: TRBJ2-1
clone size: NA
CDR3 DNA: TGTGCCAGCAGTTATTTGACAGCTTCCTACAATGAGCAGTTCTTC
CDR3 protein: CASSYLTASYNEQFF

V gene: TRBV2
D gene: TRBD2
J gene: TRBJ2-5
clone size: NA
CDR3 DNA: TGTGCCAGCAGCGGACTAGCGGTGGAGACCCAGTACTTC
CDR3 protein: CASSGLAVETQYF

V gene: TRBV5-1
D gene: NA
J gene: TRBJ2-7
clone size: NA
CDR3 DNA: TGCGCCAGCAGCAGGGGGTGGGCAGGGGACTCCACCGAGCAGTACTTC
CDR3 protein: CASSRGWAGDSTEQYF

V gene: TRBV10-1
D gene: TRBD1
J gene: TRBJ2-1
clone size: NA
CDR3 DNA: TGCGCCAGCAGTGAGGTGGACAGGGGTAGGAATGAGCAGTTCTTC
CDR3 protein: CASSEVDRGRNEQFF

V gene: TRBV28
D gene: TRBD1
J gene: TRBJ1-6
clone size: NA
CDR3 DNA: TGTGCCAGCAGTTTAACCGGGACAGGGTATTCACCCCTCCACTTT
CDR3 protein: CASSLTGTGYSPLHF

V gene: TRBV5-1
D gene: TRBD1
J gene: TRBJ2-1
clone size: NA
CDR3 DNA: TGCGCCAGCAGCCCGGGGGACAGGGGACACAATGAGCAGTTCTTC
CDR3 protein: CASSPGDRGHNEQFF

V gene: TRBV19
D gene: NA
J gene: TRBJ1-5
clone size: NA
CDR3 DNA: TGTGCCAGTAGTATAGATCAGAGACAGTCATACAATCAGCCCCAGCATTTT
CDR3 protein: CASSIDQRQSYNQPQHF

V gene: TRBV5-1
D gene: TRBD2
J gene: TRBJ2-1
clone size: NA
CDR3 DNA: TGCGCCAGCAGCCGTAGCGGGGGCTTCTACAATGAGCAGTTCTTC
CDR3 protein: CASSRSGGFYNEQFF

V gene: TRBV7-2
D gene: TRBD2
J gene: TRBJ2-1
clone size: NA
CDR3 DNA: TGTGCCAGCAGCTTAGCGTCGCGGCTAGCGGGTGGTGCTGAGCAGTTCTTC
CDR3 protein: CASSLASRLAGGAEQFF

V gene: TRBV30
D gene: NA
J gene: TRBJ1-2
clone size: few
CDR3 DNA: TGTGCCTGGGAGACCCAGGACCACTATGGCTACACCTTC
CDR3 protein: CAWETQDHYGYTF

V gene: TRBV6-2/TRBV6-3
D gene: NA
J gene: TRBJ2-5
clone size: NA
CDR3 DNA: TGTGCCAGCAGTTACTCGGTTGGAAGGGAGACCCAGTACTTC
CDR3 protein: CASSYSVGRETQYF

V gene: TRBV28
D gene: NA
J gene: TRBJ2-2
clone size: NA
CDR3 DNA: TGTGCCAGCAGCTATAGGGGGTTGGTCGGGGAGCTGTTTTTT
CDR3 protein: CASSYRGLVGELFF

V gene: TRBV3-1/TRBV3-2
D gene: NA
J gene: TRBJ2-5
clone size: NA
CDR3 DNA: TGTGCCAGCAGCCTGAGATCGACGTACGAGACCCAGTACTTC
CDR3 protein: CASSLRSTYETQYF

V gene: TRBV6-2/TRBV6-3
D gene: NA
J gene: TRBJ2-7
clone size: NA
CDR3 DNA: TGTGCCAGCAGTTACTTTCTTTCCGGGACAAGTGTGCAGTACTTC
CDR3 protein: CASSYFLSGTSVQYF